The 22 T cell receptor beta chains in this list originate from one sample, sequenced in a study of metastatic and nonmetastatic thyroid tumors. Patients had received no treatment of any kind before thyroid surgery. TCRdb re-analyzed the PCR reads using MiXCR. The table has around 17,000 clones, 9.5% to 15% seen once. The material sequenced was blood. Source of these receptors: a female donor with papillary thyroid cancer or a benign thyroid nodule (not recorded which). Some clones in this sample may be carry-over from other donors' samples.

In its sample, this clone was seen many times. The V gene is TRBV28, the J gene TRBJ1-1; the D is unclear. CDR3 length: 11 residues. The germline V gene has CDR1 MDHEN and CDR2 SYDVKM. V was cut by 11 bases and J by 8 bases, with 15 bases left in between. CDR3 sequence (DNA): TGTGCCGACGAACCCCAGACAGAAGCTTTCTTT. This sequence encodes CADEPQTEAFF.

The rearrangement uses TRBV19 and TRBJ2-1; 9 bases match TRBD2. V gave up 9 bases and J gave up 11 bases; unmatched junction bases: 17. CDR3 length: 15 amino acids. Germline CDR1 is LNHDA and CDR2 is SQIVND (reference sequence). This CDR3 reads CASQPPGLAYRKQFF. CDR3 DNA sequence: TGTGCCAGCCAACCCCCGGGACTAGCTTATCGTAAGCAGTTCTTC. The complete variable domain, with remaining parts taken from reference TRBV19 and TRBJ2-1, reads DGGITQSPKYLFRKEGQNVTLSCEQNLNHDAMYWYRQDPGQGLRLIYYSQIVNDFQKGDIAEGYSVSREKKESFPLTVTSAQKNPTAFYLCASQPPGLAYRKQFFGPGTRLTVL.

This clone was detected many times. CDR3 region: CASSLGSQRSYEQYF. The CDR3 DNA reads as TGCGCCAGCAGCCTCGGGAGTCAGAGATCCTACGAGCAGTACTTC. This chain joins TRBV5-1 and TRBJ2-7; weak D call: TRBD2 (6 bases). Germline V CDR1 and CDR2: SGHRS, YFSETQ. This CDR3 region has 15 residues. Trimming removed 4 bases from V and 1 base from J, with 15 bases in between.

In this sample, this clone turned up many times. The chain couples TRBV2 to TRBJ2-5, with TRBD1 identical over 7 bases. V shed 8 bases, J shed 3 bases, and the junction held 3 bases outside the gene matches. The CDR3 consists of 12 residues. The germline CDR1 and CDR2 sequences are SNHLY and FYNNEI. CDR3 loop: CASGTVEETQYF. The CDR3 nucleotides read TGTGCCAGCGGGACAGTGGAAGAGACCCAGTACTTC. The full variable domain, with the rest looked up from reference TRBV2 and TRBJ2-5, is EPEVTQTPSHQVTQMGQEVILRCVPISNHLYFYWYRQILGQKVEFLVSFYNNEISEKSEIFDDQFSVERPDGSNFTLKIRSTKLEDSAMYFCASGTVEETQYFGPGTRLLVL.

The sample holds many counts of this clone. The rearrangement uses TRBV7-9 and TRBJ1-6; D is possibly TRBD1 (6 bases). The germline gives CDR1 SEHNR, CDR2 FQNEAQ (reference sequence). The CDR3 has 20 amino acids. V was trimmed by 2 bases and J by 0 bases, leaving 20 bases between them. CDR3 sequence reads: CASSLYRDEELRSYNSPLHF. The CDR3 DNA sequence: TGTGCCAGCAGCTTATACAGGGATGAAGAACTGCGCTCCTATAATTCACCCCTCCACTTT.

By sample fraction, this clone is medium-sized. This rearrangement joins TRBV6-1 to TRBJ2-6; unclear D gene. The CDR3 has 15 residues. From germline, CDR1 is MNHNS and CDR2 SASEGT. V was shortened by 6 bases and J by 0 bases, with 9 bases between the two germline ends. CDR3 residues: CASRVQPSGANVLTF. CDR3 nucleotides: TGTGCCAGCAGGGTACAGCCCTCTGGGGCCAACGTCCTGACTTTC.

This clone was seen many times. The genes are TRBV10-2 and TRBJ2-7, with D perhaps matching TRBD1 or TRBD2 (5 bases each). CDR3 length: 13 amino acids. With 3 bases removed from V and 3 bases from J, the gap between germline ends came to 9 bases. From germline, CDR1 is WSHSY and CDR2 SAAADI. The CDR3 region has the DNA TGCGCCAGCAGTGAATTGAGGGGCTACGAGCAGTACTTC. Translated, it gives CASSELRGYEQYF.

The rearrangement joins TRBV6-1 to TRBJ2-5; D call uncertain. Trimming stripped 3 bases from V and 3 bases from J, with 8 bases between. Germline CDR1 is MNHNS and CDR2 is SASEGT. The length of the CDR3 is 13 residues. The CDR3 coding sequence is TGTGCCAGCAGTGATTGGGCAGAAGAGACCCAGTACTTC. Protein product: CASSDWAEETQYF.

This clone showed up many times. The chain has TRBV19 and TRBJ1-3; D may be TRBD1 (5 bases). In germline, CDR1 is LNHDA, CDR2 SQIVND (reference sequence). The CDR3 has 16 residues. Trimming removed 6 bases from V and 0 bases from J, with 15 bases in between. CDR3 region: CASRNFREGSGNTIYF. The CDR3 DNA sequence: TGTGCCAGTAGAAACTTCAGGGAAGGCTCTGGAAACACCATATATTTT.

This clone was seen repeatedly, ten times or more. This same CDR3 is encoded by further DNA sequences in the sample. J is TRBJ2-1 and V is TRBV7-2; 8 bases fit TRBD1. The CDR3 spans 13 residues. V trimming: 3 bases; J trimming: 5 bases; junction bases outside the gene matches: 0. Germline-derived CDR1 and CDR2 are SGHTA and FQGNSA. CDR3 DNA: TGTGCCAGCAGCTTGGGACAGGACAATGAGCAGTTCTTC. This encodes CASSLGQDNEQFF.

This chain uses TRBV7-2 with TRBJ1-6; 9 positions match TRBD1. The CDR3 has 14 amino acids. J lost 7 bases, V lost 7 bases, and 5 bases had no gene match. Germline values: CDR1 SGHTA, CDR2 FQGNSA. CDR3 protein: CASIPGTGNSPLHF. The CDR3, as DNA: TGTGCCAGCATCCCCGGGACAGGGAATTCACCCCTCCACTTT.

This clone occurred many times. The chain links TRBV20-1 to TRBJ1-2; TRBD1 aligns across 7 bases. J gave up 0 bases and V 5 bases, and 6 bases lay outside the gene matches. Germline values: CDR1 DFQATT, CDR2 SNEGSKA (reference sequence). There are 14 residues in the CDR3. CDR3 nucleotides: TGCAGTGCTGTAGGGACAGACACTAACTATGGCTACACCTTC. Its protein is CSAVGTDTNYGYTF.

The V gene is TRBV6-1, the J gene TRBJ2-1; 9 nucleotides match TRBD2. V gave up 6 bases and J gave up 3 bases; unmatched junction bases: 6. The CDR3 extends over 15 amino acids. The V gene's germline CDR1 is MNHNS and CDR2 SASEGT. The CDR3 reads CASRLILAGYNEQFF. For the CDR3, the DNA is TGTGCCAGCAGACTGATACTAGCGGGCTACAATGAGCAGTTCTTC.

In its sample, this clone was seen many times. V gene TRBV3-1 combines with J gene TRBJ2-1; 9 bases map to TRBD2. This CDR3 contains 13 residues. The germline CDR1 and CDR2 sequences are LGHDT and YNNKEL (reference sequence). With 4 bases clipped from V and 12 bases from J, the junction kept 7 bases outside the gene matches. As DNA, the CDR3 is TGTGCCAGCAGCCCTCCTAGCGGGGTGGGGCAGTTCTTC. It yields the protein CASSPPSGVGQFF.

This clone was found many times. The rearrangement links TRBV7-2 to TRBJ1-1; D ambiguous. The V end was cut by 8 bases, the J end by 0 bases, with 10 bases between. The CDR3 consists of 13 residues. In germline, CDR1 is SGHTA, CDR2 FQGNSA. The CDR3 loop is CASQKILNTEAFF. The CDR3 coding sequence is TGTGCCAGCCAAAAGATATTGAACACTGAAGCTTTCTTT.

A word on this clone: Because the CDR3 is missing its conserved closing phenylalanine or tryptophan, this is likely a read error. This chain connects TRBV10-3 to TRBJ2-2, with 8 bases aligning to TRBD1. V gave up 7 bases and J gave up 9 bases; unmatched junction bases: 7. Germline V gene data show CDR1 as ENHRY and CDR2 as SYGVKD. The CDR3 loop spans 13 amino acids. The CDR3 protein is CAIKTTGAWELFL. CDR3 bases: TGTGCCATCAAGACGACAGGGGCTTGGGAGCTGTTTCTT.

This clone has more than one count but fewer than ten. This chain uses TRBV24-1 with TRBJ1-2, with unresolved D. The germline gives CDR1 KGHDR, CDR2 SFDVKD. V gave up 3 bases and J gave up 2 bases, with 9 bases separating them. The CDR3 has 14 residues. The CDR3 DNA follows: TGTGCCACCAGTGATGAAAGGGCAAACTATGGCTACACCTTC. Translated, it gives CATSDERANYGYTF.

This clone showed up many times. This sequence may be a read error, since a much larger clone differs from it by one base. At the DNA level, this CDR3 is encoded by other sequences in the same sample as well. This chain links TRBV28 with TRBJ1-5, with TRBD1 as a possible D gene (6 bases). V dropped 5 bases and J dropped 2 bases, with 25 bases sitting between them. Germline V gene data show CDR1 as MDHEN and CDR2 as SYDVKM. This CDR3 is built from 19 residues. The chain's CDR3 is CASSPSQGSQFWGNQPQHF. The DNA for the CDR3 is TGTGCCAGCAGTCCATCTCAGGGGTCGCAATTTTGGGGCAATCAGCCCCAGCATTTT.

This clone was seen many times. The V and J genes are TRBV24-1 and TRBJ2-5; 8 bases match TRBD2. V trimming: 6 bases; J trimming: 5 bases; junction bases outside the gene matches: 7. Germline V CDR1 and CDR2: KGHDR, SFDVKD. This CDR3 comprises 14 residues. The CDR3 bases are TGTGCCACCAGTTCCCGGGGGGGGTATGAGACCCAGTACTTC. Translation gives CATSSRGGYETQYF.

This clone came up many times. V is TRBV4-2 and J is TRBJ2-7; TRBD2 matches at 7 bases. Germline-derived CDR1 and CDR2 are LGHNA and YNFKEQ. The CDR3 covers 15 residues. V dropped 1 base and J dropped 3; count of bases not matched to a gene: 6. The CDR3 region has the DNA TGTGCCAGCAGCCAAGCTTTGGGGGGGTTCTACGAGCAGTACTTC. It translates to CASSQALGGFYEQYF.

This clone has ten or more counts. This chain uses TRBV7-9 with TRBJ2-2; either TRBD1 or TRBD2 may fit D (5 bases each). Germline V gene data show CDR1 as SEHNR and CDR2 as FQNEAQ (reference sequence). V lost 10 bases and J lost 3, with 18 bases in between. The CDR3 length is 15 residues. CDR3 region: CAIARGRRDTGELFF. In nucleotides, the CDR3 is TGTGCCATCGCCCGGGGACGGCGCGACACCGGGGAGCTGTTTTTT.

The sample holds many counts of this clone. The chain has TRBV4-3 and TRBJ1-2; D call uncertain. V was cut by 0 bases and J by 3 bases, with 23 bases left in between. The length of the CDR3 is 19 residues. CDR1 and CDR2 from the germline V gene are LGHNA and YSLEER. CDR3 in amino acids: CASSQEAPGTVPQDYGYTF. The CDR3 DNA follows: TGCGCCAGCAGCCAAGAGGCTCCAGGTACAGTACCCCAGGACTATGGCTACACCTTC.